This TCR beta chain derives from a study of identifying expanded T cells in peripheral blood. The study, taken as a whole, reports: Variance in clone template counts between two-week samples significantly increased with total template count across all healthy donors.

This CDR3 has 13 residues. V lost 3 bases, J lost 4 bases, and 10 bases lay in between. Germline V gives CDR1 SGHDT, CDR2 YYEEEE. No infections or other immune events were documented during collection. Notes on this clone: Its target is not known.

Data came from immunoSEQ multiplex PCR; TCRdb stores just in-frame clones and leaves some out. Of 120,000 or so clones in the sample, over 65% were seen once. The chain joins TRBV5-6 to TRBJ1-1; D gene ambiguous. The sample consisted of blood. The TCR comes from a person aged 18-70 years in good health. The CDR3: CASSWLTGTEAFF. The DNA for the CDR3 is TGTGCCAGCAGCTGGCTCACGGGCACTGAAGCTTTCTTT.